The subject of this entry is one T cell receptor (beta chain). Its specificity is not known. 60 Vbeta and 13 Jbeta primers were used in PCR. Generated by immunoSEQ multiplex PCR, the TCRdb table keeps only in-frame clones and is missing some. The profile shows about 110,000 clones, around 64% of them singletons. CDR3 length equals 14 residues. Germline loops: CDR1 SQVTM, CDR2 ANQGSEA. J gave up 5 bases and V 4 bases, and 8 bases lay outside the gene matches. This specimen belongs to a study of cytomegalovirus exposure and HLA in healthy donors. Study results and caveats: A missense variant in DCLRE1C was later tied to TCR beta V- and J-gene trimming.

The TCR was taken from a man aged 30-40 years in good health and CMV-seropositive. This chain connects TRBV29-1 to TRBJ2-5; TRBD2 aligns across 9 bases. The sample consisted of PBMCs. CDR3 amino acids: CSVGNSGRGETQYF. CDR3 in DNA: TGCAGCGTTGGGAATAGCGGGAGAGGTGAGACCCAGTACTTC.